A selection of T cell receptor beta chains follows, all from one sample in a study of T cell responses to AZD1222 COVID-19 vaccine. Assay used: immunoSEQ multiplex PCR; TCRdb lists only in-frame clones, some missing. The table lists 150,000 to 200,000 clones, 94% of them singletons, with approximately 0.69% in the top ten. Specimen: peripheral blood, collected on day 0 of AZD1222 vaccination. The receptors stem from an adult in good health. CDR3s include the opening cysteine and the closing phenylalanine or tryptophan. The order of the fields is D gene, J gene, CDR3 length, V gene, clone size, CDR3 DNA, CDR3 protein. A D gene is named only where the DNA matches it firmly. Some rows mark clone size as missing; the rest say once, few, many or name a class of expanded clone.

.	TRBJ1-3	16	TRBV18	.	TGTGCCAGCTCACCATCAGGGACCTCCTCTGGAAACACCATATATTTT	CASSPSGTSSGNTIYF
.	TRBJ1-6	16	TRBV5-5	.	TGTGCCAGCAGCTTCGATCCCGGGACGGAGAATTCACCCCTCCACTTT	CASSFDPGTENSPLHF
.	TRBJ1-1	14	TRBV5-8	.	TGTGCCAGCAGCTGGATCAGGGGGAACACTGAAGCTTTCTTT	CASSWIRGNTEAFF
.	TRBJ1-5	15	TRBV6-1	.	TGTGCCAGCAGTGAAATGGGCCAGGGATGGCAGCCCCAGCATTTT	CASSEMGQGWQPQHF
.	TRBJ2-7	11	TRBV24-1	.	TGTGCCACCGGCCGTGGCTACGAGCAGTACTTC	CATGRGYEQYF
TRBD2	TRBJ2-7	13	TRBV7-8	.	TGTGCCAGCAATCGGGAGGGATCCTACGAGCAGTACTTC	CASNREGSYEQYF
.	TRBJ2-5	13	TRBV18	.	TGTGCCAGCTCACTACTAGTAGGGGAGACCCAGTACTTC	CASSLLVGETQYF
.	TRBJ2-7	17	TRBV7-8	.	TGTGCCAGCAGCTTAGGTCCGGAGGGGACCCGGAGTTACGAGCAGTACTTC	CASSLGPEGTRSYEQYF
.	TRBJ1-1	14	TRBV9	.	TGTGCCAGCAGCGAACAGGGAGCGGGGACTGAAGCTTTCTTT	CASSEQGAGTEAFF
TRBD2	TRBJ2-1	15	TRBV7-9	.	TGTGCCAGCAGCTCACTAGCGGGAGGGATCAATGAGCAGTTCTTC	CASSSLAGGINEQFF
.	TRBJ1-5	17	TRBV4-1	.	TGCGCCAGCAGCCAAGGCCACGATCCGGGCCTCAATCAGCCCCAGCATTTT	CASSQGHDPGLNQPQHF
.	TRBJ2-3	15	TRBV13	.	TGTGCCAGCAGCTTTGATCGCCCCCCCACAGATACGCAGTATTTT	CASSFDRPPTDTQYF
TRBD1	TRBJ1-2	17	TRBV5-1	once	TGCGCCAGCAGCTTGGTCGGCAGGGGGCTGGGCAGCTATGGCTACACCTTC	CASSLVGRGLGSYGYTF
TRBD1	TRBJ1-1	14	TRBV10-1	.	TGCGCCAGCAGTGAGAGGGACAGGGGACTTGAAGCTTTCTTT	CASSERDRGLEAFF
.	TRBJ1-5	15	TRBV2	.	TGTGCCAGCAGCTACAGGGTTCAGAGCAATCAGCCCCAGCATTTT	CASSYRVQSNQPQHF
.	TRBJ1-3	16	TRBV18	.	TGTGCCAGCTCACCCGGACAGATCAACTCTGGAAACACCATATATTTT	CASSPGQINSGNTIYF
.	TRBJ2-3	12	TRBV5-4	.	TGTGCCAGCAGCGAGACAGGAAAGGGGATGTATTTT	CASSETGKGMYF
TRBD1	TRBJ2-3	18	TRBV19	once	TGTGCCAGTAGTATTCAGGGACAGGGCCGACTAAGCACAGATACGCAGTATTTT	CASSIQGQGRLSTDTQYF
.	TRBJ1-2	14	TRBV9	.	TGTGCCAGCAACCCGATGGATGGGGAGGTGGGCTACACCTTC	CASNPMDGEVGYTF
.	TRBJ2-7	12	TRBV3-1/TRBV3-2	.	TGTGCCAGCAGCCCAGGCCTGCGGGAGCAGTACTTC	CASSPGLREQYF
.	TRBJ2-1	11	TRBV20-1	.	TGCAGTGCTAGTCCCTTGAATGAGCAGTTCTTC	CSASPLNEQFF
.	TRBJ1-5	17	TRBV3-1/TRBV3-2	.	TGTGCCAGCAGCCAAGGTCCACCAGGGGCCCGGAATCAGCCCCAGCATTTT	CASSQGPPGARNQPQHF
.	TRBJ1-5	16	TRBV19	.	TGTGCCAGTAGTATGGGCCTCGACCGGTGGGGTCAGCCCCAGCATTTT	CASSMGLDRWGQPQHF
TRBD2	TRBJ2-2	21	TRBV24-1	.	TGTGCCACCAGTGATTTGAAGGGTAGCGGGAGTGATATATTCGACACCGGGGAGCTGTTTTTT	CATSDLKGSGSDIFDTGELFF
TRBD2	TRBJ2-3	16	TRBV15	.	TGTGCCACCAGCGGTAGGAGCGGGAGGTCCACAGATACGCAGTATTTT	CATSGRSGRSTDTQYF
TRBD1	TRBJ1-4	16	TRBV3-1/TRBV3-2	few	TGTGCCAGCAGCCAGACTGCAGGGGGCCGGGTTGAAAAACTGTTTTTT	CASSQTAGGRVEKLFF
.	TRBJ1-4	15	TRBV7-8	.	TGTGCCAGCAGCTTATCGACAGCAACTAATGAAAAACTGTTTTTT	CASSLSTATNEKLFF
.	TRBJ2-7	15	TRBV28	.	TGTGCCAGCAGTTTATTTGTCACAGCTATCTACGAGCAGTACTTC	CASSLFVTAIYEQYF
.	TRBJ2-7	13	TRBV5-1	once	TGCGCCAGCAGCTTGGCCCCGGATGAACTCTTAAACTTC	CASSLAPDELLNF
.	TRBJ1-5	13	TRBV7-6	once	TGTGCCAGCAGCTTCGGAGAAAGTCAGCCCCAGCATTTT	CASSFGESQPQHF
TRBD1	TRBJ1-1	12	TRBV29-1	.	TGCAGCGCCCGGACAGGGAACACTGAAGCTTTCTTT	CSARTGNTEAFF
.	TRBJ2-4	14	TRBV11-3	.	TGTGCCAGCAGCCGGAAAGGGGCGAGAGACATTCAGTACTTC	CASSRKGARDIQYF
.	TRBJ2-7	11	TRBV28	.	TGTGCCAGCAGTTTGTCTGGCGAGCAGTACTTC	CASSLSGEQYF
.	TRBJ1-1	13	TRBV6-5	.	TGTGCCAGCAATAAGGGCAGGCTTTCAGAAGCTTTCTTT	CASNKGRLSEAFF
.	TRBJ1-2	15	TRBV7-8	.	TGTGCCAGCAGCTTAGGGGGCACGGTCCGAGGAGGCTACACCTTC	CASSLGGTVRGGYTF
.	TRBJ2-7	14	TRBV15	.	TGTGCCACCAGGTCTATTGCGGCCCCCTACGAGCAGTACTTC	CATRSIAAPYEQYF
.	TRBJ2-5	14	TRBV7-9	.	TGTGCCAGCAGCTTGGCGGAGGCAGGGGAGACCCAGTACTTC	CASSLAEAGETQYF
TRBD2	TRBJ2-1	16	TRBV7-8	.	TGTGCCAGCAGCCCAGGGGGGGCTAGCGGGAGTCGGGAGCAGTTCTTC	CASSPGGASGSREQFF
.	TRBJ1-1	14	TRBV27	.	TGTGCCAGCAGTTTTGACCGGACATACACTGAAGCTTTCTTT	CASSFDRTYTEAFF
TRBD2	TRBJ2-1	19	TRBV27	.	TGTGCCAGCAGTCCCCGAGGACTAGCGGAAGCGGGCTCCTACAATGAGCAGTTCTTC	CASSPRGLAEAGSYNEQFF
.	TRBJ2-7	15	TRBV11-2	few	TGTGCCAGCAGCTTCGGTGCGAGCAGCTCTTACGAGCAGTACTTC	CASSFGASSSYEQYF
TRBD1	TRBJ2-5	14	TRBV6-6	.	TGTGCCAGCAGTTCGACAGGGTACCAAGAGACCCAGTACTTC	CASSSTGYQETQYF
TRBD1	TRBJ1-1	13	TRBV29-1	.	TGCAGCGTTGATAGTGGGACAGGGGCTGAAGCTTTCTTT	CSVDSGTGAEAFF
.	TRBJ2-7	12	TRBV7-9	.	TGTGCCAGCAGCCGGACAGAAGACGAGCAGTACTTC	CASSRTEDEQYF
.	TRBJ2-7	13	TRBV6-5	.	TGTGCCAGTCGGCCGGACGGGCTGTACGAGCAGTACTTC	CASRPDGLYEQYF
TRBD2	TRBJ2-5	15	TRBV5-8	.	TGTGCCAGCAGCCTCAGCGGGAGGCCAGTTAGGACCCAGTACTTC	CASSLSGRPVRTQYF
.	TRBJ1-2	13	TRBV5-5	.	TGTGCCAGCAGCTTGCGGAGCAGCTATGGCTACACCTTC	CASSLRSSYGYTF
.	TRBJ2-6	17	TRBV27	.	TGTGCCAGCAGTTTAAAAGGCAGACTAGAGGCGGCCAACGTCCTGACTTTC	CASSLKGRLEAANVLTF
TRBD1	TRBJ1-1	18	TRBV5-1	.	TGCGCCAGCCGTCCCGGGACAGGGGTGGGGAGTGCGAACACTGAAGCTTTCTTT	CASRPGTGVGSANTEAFF
TRBD1	TRBJ2-7	14	TRBV6-5	once	TGTGCCAGCAGGGACGCAGGGGGTTCCTACGAGCAGTACTTC	CASRDAGGSYEQYF
.	TRBJ2-1	15	TRBV9	.	TGTGCCAGCAGCGTAGGGGGTATTCGGGTCAATGAGCAGTTCTTC	CASSVGGIRVNEQFF
TRBD2	TRBJ2-1	15	TRBV6-2/TRBV6-3	.	TGTGCCAGCAGTTCGGGACTAGCGGGACGCAATGAGCAGTTCTTC	CASSSGLAGRNEQFF
TRBD1	TRBJ1-2	13	TRBV19	.	TGTGCCAGTAGTCATCAGGGGGGTGGTGGCTACACCTTC	CASSHQGGGGYTF
.	TRBJ1-5	15	TRBV14	once	TGTGCCAGCAGCCAAGATCATCGGGGGCAAAGGCCCCAGCATTTT	CASSQDHRGQRPQHF
.	TRBJ1-2	13	TRBV14	.	TGTGCCAGCAGCCAAGTGGCGTTATATGGCTACACCTTC	CASSQVALYGYTF